This T cell receptor beta chain was identified during a study of blood T cell repertoires in COVID-19. Study at large: Researchers got acute and convalescent COVID-19 samples from the United States, Italy and Spain. PBMCs, B-cell-depleted T cells, or T cells provided the cDNA or gDNA that made up the material.

The repertoire was sequenced with immunoSEQ multiplex PCR; TCRdb's copy has only in-frame clones and lacks some. The sample includes approximately 22,000 clones, around 89% seen only once; the top ten take 5% to 6.5%. This clone appeared once. The CDR3 has 15 amino acids. V lost 4 bases and J 0 bases, leaving 14 bases between the germline ends. CDR1 SGHRS and CDR2 YFSETQ come from the germline V gene. The sequenced material came from peripheral blood. This TCR was sampled from a human donor in a cohort sampled during active COVID-19. The chain couples TRBV5-1 to TRBJ2-7; weak D call: TRBD2 (5 bases). The CDR3 protein is CASSPWLGSSYEQYF. Written as DNA, the CDR3 is TGCGCCAGCAGCCCATGGCTAGGGAGCTCCTACGAGCAGTACTTC.